This T cell receptor beta chain was sequenced for a study of cytomegalovirus exposure and HLA in healthy donors. Study information: Caucasian-associated ancestry cluster membership applied to under 85% of around 400 genotyped donors.

The germline V gene has CDR1 SGHVS and CDR2 FQNEAQ. V was cut by 0 bases and J by 5 bases, with 5 bases left in between. CDR3 length: 12 residues. Vbeta (60) and Jbeta (13) primers were used in the PCR. Only in-frame clones appear in the TCRdb table, and some are missing; sequencing was by immunoSEQ multiplex PCR. The sample has roughly 150,000 clones, roughly 65% seen once. In its sample, this clone was seen a few times. The rearrangement uses TRBV7-8 and TRBJ2-7; D is ambiguous. The sample was PBMCs. The sequence derives from a man aged 60 to 75 in good health and CMV-seronegative. Here the CDR3 reads CASSLARNEQYF. The CDR3 bases are TGTGCCAGCAGCTTAGCCCGTAACGAGCAGTACTTC.